This entry lists 14 T cell receptor beta chains sequenced from one sample in a study of cytomegalovirus exposure and HLA in healthy donors (dated by TCRdb to the late 2010s). Library preparation used the immunoSEQ multiplex PCR assay. For the multiplex PCR, a mixture combining 60 forward primers for TCR Vbeta segments and 13 reverse primers for TCR Jbeta segments was used. TCRdb re-hosts the immuneACCESS table, in-frame sequences only. Its copies lack some clones; in the studies checked, an unresolved V gene accounts for under half of them, and the cause for the rest is not known. This sample holds about 120,000 clones; around 74% were observed only once. 5.5% to 8% of the sample rests with the top ten. Sequences were obtained from PBMCs. The source is a male donor in good health and CMV-seronegative.

The rearrangement uses TRBV5-4 and TRBJ1-5, with D possibly TRBD1 on 5 matching bases. Trimming pared 4 bases from V and 2 bases from J, leaving 13 bases between. The germline gives CDR1 SGHNT, CDR2 YYREEE (reference sequence). The CDR3 is made up of 15 amino acids. Written as DNA, the CDR3 is TGTGCCAGCAGCGGGGGGGGGAGGGGCAATCAGCCCCAGCATTTT. Translating it yields CASSGGGRGNQPQHF.

This rearrangement joins TRBV11-3 to TRBJ1-3; D is ambiguous. CDR1 and CDR2 (germline): SGHNT, YENEEA. The CDR3 is made up of 16 amino acids. V lost 1 base to trimming and J lost 0 bases, with 10 bases between them. CDR3 sequence (DNA): TGTGCCAGCAGCTTAGTGGAGGAGTGCTCTGGAAACACCATATATTTT. Encoded protein: CASSLVEECSGNTIYF.

This rearrangement joins TRBV19 to TRBJ2-7, with TRBD1 identical over 9 bases. The germline gives CDR1 LNHDA, CDR2 SQIVND (reference sequence). V gave up 5 bases and J gave up 5 bases; unmatched junction bases: 10. The CDR3 loop spans 15 amino acids. Here the CDR3 reads CASSAGQGLRNEQYF. In DNA, the CDR3 is TGTGCCAGTAGTGCCGGACAGGGGCTAAGGAACGAGCAGTACTTC.

The V call is TRBV6-1, the J call TRBJ1-5, with 10 bases lining up with TRBD1. The CDR3 spans 17 residues. V shed 0 bases and J 6 bases; nucleotides not matched to a gene: 8. Germline loops: CDR1 MNHNS, CDR2 SASEGT. The chain's CDR3 is CASSEALRDRGLQPQHF. Written as DNA, the CDR3 is TGTGCCAGCAGTGAAGCGCTGCGGGACAGGGGCCTTCAGCCCCAGCATTTT.

Remarks on this clone: The DNA is left out, because the CDR3 cannot be placed on it with certainty; the CDR3 is given as TCRdb lists it. The V and J genes are TRBV6-5 and TRBJ1-2; TRBD1 was called by the table and not checked on the DNA. Ends included, the CDR3 has 15 residues. CDR1 is MNHEY, CDR2 SVGAGI, per germline. CDR3 in amino acids: CASSSSAGAYTGYTF.

The genes are TRBV7-9 and TRBJ1-2; 8 nucleotides line up with TRBD1. The junction had 7 bases not matched to a gene; V was cut back by 5 bases and J by 8 bases. Germline values: CDR1 SEHNR, CDR2 FQNEAQ (reference sequence). There are 13 residues in the CDR3. CDR3 DNA: TGTGCCAGCAGCCTGCAGGGGGCGGCCGGCTACACCTTC. Encoded protein: CASSLQGAAGYTF.

The chain couples TRBV4-3 to TRBJ2-1; TRBD2 is a possible D gene (6 bases). The germline gives CDR1 LGHNA, CDR2 YSLEER. The CDR3 is made up of 14 amino acids. V was trimmed by 4 bases and J by 4 bases, leaving 11 bases between them. This chain's CDR3 is CASSPGGEYNEQFF. CDR3 bases: TGCGCCAGCAGCCCCGGGGGAGAGTACAATGAGCAGTTCTTC.

V and J are TRBV28 and TRBJ1-2; 7 positions match TRBD1. The CDR3 extends over 15 amino acids. CDR1 is MDHEN and CDR2 is SYDVKM in the germline V gene. The ends lost 5 bases at V and 1 base at J; junction bases unmatched: 7. The DNA of the CDR3 is TGTGCCAGCAGTGCTCCCGGGACAGTTAACTATGGCTACACCTTC. Translating it yields CASSAPGTVNYGYTF.

By sample fraction, this clone is medium-sized (0.01 to 0.1%). The chain is built from TRBV5-6 and TRBJ2-7; 7 bases align to TRBD1. Germline values: CDR1 SGHDT, CDR2 YYEEEE. This CDR3 is 14 amino acids long. V was pared by 0 bases and J by 6 bases, with 6 bases of the junction left unmatched. The CDR3 nucleotides are TGTGCCAGCAGCTTGGGCGATTACAGGGGCGAGCAGTACTTC. Amino acids: CASSLGDYRGEQYF.

The CDR3 coding sequence is TGTGCCAGCAGCCCCATCACAGGGGCGGAGACCCAGTACTTC. Its translation is CASSPITGAETQYF. This chain links TRBV9 with TRBJ2-5; the match to TRBD1 covers 7 bases. Per germline, CDR1 SGDLS and CDR2 YYNGEE. The CDR3 spans 14 residues. Unmatched junction bases numbered 8, after V lost 4 bases and J lost 5 bases. Full variable domain (remainder filled in from reference TRBV9 and TRBJ2-5): DSGVTQTPKHLITATGQRVTLRCSPRSGDLSVYWYQQSLDQGLQFLIQYYNGEERAKGNILERFSAQQFPDLHSELNLSSLELGDSALYFCASSPITGAETQYFGPGTRLLVL.

V usage is TRBV6-5 and J usage is TRBJ1-1; D may be TRBD1 (6 bases). The length of the CDR3 is 15 residues. Germline-derived CDR1 and CDR2 are MNHEY and SVGAGI. V was pared by 6 bases and J by 1 base, with 15 bases between. CDR3 sequence (DNA): TGTGCCAGCAGCTGGAAGGGGACATCGAACACTGAAGCTTTCTTT. Protein sequence: CASSWKGTSNTEAFF.

The chain combines TRBV29-1 with TRBJ1-1, with D maybe TRBD1 (5 bases). The CDR3 covers 12 residues. Germline CDR1 and CDR2: SQVTM and ANQGSEA. The CDR3: CSSGGGNTEAFF. CDR3 DNA: TGCTCCTCGGGGGGAGGGAACACTGAAGCTTTCTTT.

V gene TRBV7-9 combines with J gene TRBJ2-5; tentative D call: TRBD1 (6 bases). The V and J ends lost 0 bases and 3 bases respectively, with 8 bases between them. This CDR3 has 14 residues. The germline V gene encodes CDR1 SEHNR and CDR2 FQNEAQ (reference sequence). Here the CDR3 reads CASSLASGEETQYF. CDR3 bases: TGTGCCAGCAGCTTAGCGTCAGGGGAAGAGACCCAGTACTTC.

The chain uses TRBV7-2 and TRBJ2-7; D is perhaps TRBD1 (6 bases). Germline CDR1 is SGHTA and CDR2 is FQGNSA. This CDR3 has 13 residues. CDR3 sequence: CAIEGELSYEQYF. DNA of the CDR3: TGTGCGATCGAGGGGGAGCTATCCTACGAGCAGTACTTC.